This note documents a single TCR beta chain sequence. Its antigen is not identified. This sample is drawn from a study of long-term antiretroviral therapy in people with HIV. Study-level findings and limits: Pre-ART clonal expansions dominated every time point's repertoire. Control repertoires displayed wider CDR3 length ranges than the HIV repertoires.

The assay used was immunoSEQ (version v3.0), run at survey level. TCRdb's copy holds only in-frame clones and misses some; the assay was immunoSEQ multiplex PCR. The sample lists 20,000 to 25,000 clones, more than 80% occurring once. The CDR3 contains 15 residues. V was shortened by 0 bases and J by 8 bases, with 16 bases between the two germline ends. Germline V gene sequence: CDR1 ENHRY, CDR2 SYGVKD. This sequence was found in a woman aged 40 to 50 with HIV. This material consisted of unsorted PBMCs, taken 7.6 years after starting antiretroviral therapy. This chain links TRBV10-3 with TRBJ1-2, with D possibly TRBD1 on 6 matching bases. CDR3 sequence: CAISESSGTQDGYTF. In DNA form, the CDR3 reads TGTGCCATCAGTGAGTCGAGTGGGACACAGGACGGCTACACCTTC.